This T cell receptor (beta chain) was profiled in a study of patients and donors after allogeneic stem cell transplantation. TCRdb redid the calling of the RT-PCR reads with MiXCR, one entry per CDR3 protein. The repertoire has around 150,000 distinct CDR3 sequences, about 40% of them found once; the top ten carry around 50%. The CDR3 contains 15 residues. V was trimmed by 0 bases and J by 4 bases, leaving 11 bases between them. The V gene's germline CDR1 is SGHKS and CDR2 YYEKEE (reference sequence). Sequences were obtained from blood, either unsorted or a sorted T cell fraction (not recorded which). This chain joins TRBV5-5 and TRBJ1-5; D is ambiguous. The clonotype was recovered from a human donor who was either an allogeneic HSCT recipient or a stem cell or donor lymphocyte infusion donor (not recorded which). It is not recorded whose cells these are; they may come from a transplant donor. The CDR3 loop is CASSLGSNVNQPQHF. CDR3 bases: TGTGCCAGCAGCTTGGGTAGCAACGTTAATCAGCCCCAGCATTTT.